These 32 T cell receptor beta chains were sequenced from one sample in a study of T cell responses to AZD1222 COVID-19 vaccine. Clones were read by immunoSEQ multiplex PCR, and TCRdb kept only the in-frame ones, dropping some. The sample yields 80,000 to 100,000 clones, 80% to 90% seen once. The specimen was peripheral blood, collected 28 days after the second AZD1222 dose. Every receptor here comes from an adult who received the AZD1222 COVID-19 vaccine.

This clone was seen more than once but under ten times. This chain connects TRBV7-2 to TRBJ2-7; no reliable D call. The CDR3 totals 13 residues. CDR1 is SGHTA, CDR2 FQGNSA, per germline. Trimming removed 1 base at V and 10 bases at J, with 14 bases between. The CDR3 nucleotides read TGTGCCAGCAGCTTAGAGGGATGGGGATCCCAGTACTTC. Protein: CASSLEGWGSQYF.

V and J are TRBV6-1 and TRBJ2-3; the match to TRBD2 covers 9 bases. The V gene's germline CDR1 is MNHNS and CDR2 SASEGT. The CDR3 runs to 14 residues. With V trimmed by 10 bases and J by 1 base, 6 bases remained unmatched. Here the CDR3 reads CATRLAEGTDTQYF. The CDR3 DNA follows: TGTGCCACCCGACTAGCGGAAGGCACAGATACGCAGTATTTT.

This clone was observed once. The V gene is TRBV6-1, the J gene TRBJ1-5, with 7 bases lining up with TRBD1. Unmatched junction bases numbered 8, after V lost 3 bases and J lost 0 bases. Germline V gene sequence: CDR1 MNHNS, CDR2 SASEGT. This CDR3 comprises 17 residues. DNA for the CDR3: TGTGCCAGCAGTGACCCGGGACAGTTTTATAGCAATCAGCCCCAGCATTTT. As protein: CASSDPGQFYSNQPQHF.

The chain links TRBV11-2 to TRBJ1-1, with 9 bases lining up with TRBD1. This CDR3 comprises 14 residues. Trimming took 4 bases from V and 5 from J; bases not matched to a gene: 5. CDR1 is SGHAT and CDR2 is FQNNGV in the germline V gene. The CDR3 DNA sequence: TGTGCCAGCAGCTCCCGGACAGGGGAGACTGAAGCTTTCTTT. Translation gives CASSSRTGETEAFF.

This clone was observed a handful of times. The CDR3 protein is CASSYTGRAGYGYTF. DNA for the CDR3: TGTGCCAGCAGTTATACAGGCCGGGCTGGCTATGGCTACACCTTC. The rearrangement joins TRBV6-5 to TRBJ1-2, with D possibly TRBD1 on 5 matching bases. CDR1 and CDR2 from the germline V gene are MNHEY and SVGAGI. Trimming shortened V by 3 bases and J by 4 bases, and 15 bases separated the two germline ends. The CDR3 runs 15 residues.

V is TRBV19 and J is TRBJ2-1, with D possibly being TRBD2 (7 bases). Germline V CDR1 and CDR2: LNHDA, SQIVND (reference sequence). The length of the CDR3 is 16 residues. Trimming pared 5 bases from V and 5 bases from J, leaving 19 bases between. The CDR3 loop is CASSANRDYANNEQFF. The CDR3 DNA sequence: TGTGCCAGTAGTGCAAACAGGGACTACGCAAACAATGAGCAGTTCTTC.

This chain uses TRBV9 with TRBJ1-6; D is undetermined. Germline V gives CDR1 SGDLS, CDR2 YYNGEE. The CDR3 has 15 residues. V gave up 3 bases and J gave up 7 bases, with 14 bases separating them. DNA for the CDR3: TGTGCCAGCAGCGGCCGGGTTCCAGGAAATTCACCCCTCCACTTT. It yields the protein CASSGRVPGNSPLHF.

This clone showed up just once. The chain carries TRBV30 and TRBJ1-2; D is perhaps TRBD1 (5 bases). The CDR3 spans 15 residues. V was pared by 2 bases and J by 4 bases, with 17 bases between. In germline, CDR1 is GTSNPN, CDR2 SVGIG (reference sequence). The CDR3 region has the DNA TGTGCCTGGAGTCCTGGGCAGGGAAGGGGCTATGGCTACACCTTC. Protein product: CAWSPGQGRGYGYTF.

This chain links TRBV27 with TRBJ1-5; 9 nucleotides align to TRBD1. Trimming cost V 5 bases and J 4 bases; bases outside gene matches: 3. Germline V gene data show CDR1 as MNHEY and CDR2 as SMNVEV (reference sequence). The CDR3 consists of 14 residues. As DNA, the CDR3 is TGTGCCAGCAGTAGGACAGGGGATAATCAGCCCCAGCATTTT. It encodes CASSRTGDNQPQHF.

The table lists this clone with a few counts. V is TRBV19 and J is TRBJ1-1; TRBD1 might be the D (5 bases). The germline V gene has CDR1 LNHDA and CDR2 SQIVND (reference sequence). This CDR3 spans 13 amino acids. Trimming cost V 4 bases and J 6 bases, with 12 bases left between them. The CDR3 here is CASSTMQGAEAFF. Here the CDR3 DNA reads TGTGCCAGTAGTACTATGCAGGGAGCTGAAGCTTTCTTT.

This clone was seen just once. CDR3 residues: CASSDDSRLLDTQYF. DNA for the CDR3: TGTGCCAGTAGTGATGATAGCCGATTACTAGATACGCAGTATTTT. The chain employs TRBV19 and TRBJ2-3; D is unresolved. The V end lost 5 bases, the J end lost 5 bases, and 17 bases lay between the germline ends. Germline assignment: CDR1 LNHDA and CDR2 SQIVND (reference sequence). The CDR3 runs 15 residues.

The V call is TRBV15, the J call TRBJ1-1; D call uncertain. The germline gives CDR1 LNHNV, CDR2 YYDKDF (reference sequence). V was shortened by 1 base and J by 0 bases, with 9 bases between the two germline ends. This CDR3 is 15 amino acids long. Written as DNA, the CDR3 is TGTGCCACCAGCAGAGGAGGAGCGGTGAACACTGAAGCTTTCTTT. Encoded protein: CATSRGGAVNTEAFF.

V is TRBV4-3 and J is TRBJ2-2, with no clear D. The germline V gene encodes CDR1 LGHNA and CDR2 YSLEER. The CDR3 loop spans 15 amino acids. The V and J ends lost 2 bases and 1 base respectively, with 8 bases between them. CDR3 DNA sequence: TGCGCCAGCAGCCAAAGTGCAGTGAACACCGGGGAGCTGTTTTTT. It codes for CASSQSAVNTGELFF.

This chain uses TRBV6-1 with TRBJ1-5; D remains ambiguous. This CDR3 contains 14 residues. CDR1 is MNHNS, CDR2 SASEGT, per germline. Trimming pared 3 bases from V and 6 bases from J, leaving 12 bases between. The CDR3 nucleotides read TGTGCCAGCAGTGATCTGGGGAATGTTCAGCCCCAGCATTTT. Translated, it gives CASSDLGNVQPQHF.

The chain is built from TRBV10-2 and TRBJ2-1; 13 bases match TRBD2. The V segment lost 4 bases and the J segment 0 bases; nucleotides outside the gene matches: 6. Per germline, CDR1 WSHSY and CDR2 SAAADI. The CDR3 has 18 amino acids. The CDR3 DNA sequence: TGCGCCAGCAGTGGGGGACTAGCGGGGCTGAGCTCCTACAATGAGCAGTTCTTC. The encoded protein is CASSGGLAGLSSYNEQFF.

The genes are TRBV28 and TRBJ1-2; tentative D call: TRBD1 (6 bases). V was cut by 11 bases and J by 3 bases, with 13 bases left in between. This CDR3 region has 12 residues. Germline V gives CDR1 MDHEN, CDR2 SYDVKM. CDR3 in amino acids: CAVTRTDYGYTF. The CDR3 region has the DNA TGTGCCGTAACTCGGACAGACTATGGCTACACCTTC.

The rearrangement uses TRBV29-1 and TRBJ2-3; 11 bases are a match to TRBD2. CDR1 and CDR2 from the germline V gene are SQVTM and ANQGSEA. This CDR3 region has 13 residues. J was trimmed by 3 bases and V by 8 bases; bases with no gene match: 4. The CDR3 sequence is CSLLAGGTDTQYF. In DNA form, the CDR3 reads TGCAGCTTGCTAGCGGGAGGAACAGATACGCAGTATTTT.

This chain links TRBV19 with TRBJ1-4; D may be TRBD1 (6 bases). The CDR3 has 15 amino acids. Trimming shortened V by 5 bases and J by 6 bases, and 16 bases separated the two germline ends. Germline V gene data show CDR1 as LNHDA and CDR2 as SQIVND (reference sequence). The CDR3 loop is CASSGRTVLDEKLFF. In DNA, the CDR3 is TGTGCCAGTAGTGGGCGGACAGTGCTAGATGAAAAACTGTTTTTT.

J is TRBJ1-2 and V is TRBV5-1, with 7 bases lining up with TRBD1. J was trimmed by 2 bases and V by 5 bases; bases with no gene match: 6. Germline loops: CDR1 SGHRS, CDR2 YFSETQ. The CDR3 has 14 amino acids. The CDR3 DNA reads TGCGCCAGCAGATTACAGGGGATAAACTATGGCTACACCTTC. It encodes CASRLQGINYGYTF.

The J gene is TRBJ2-2, the V gene TRBV18; 8 bases are a match to TRBD1. The germline V gene encodes CDR1 KGHSH and CDR2 LQKENI. The CDR3 length is 15 residues. The J segment lost 5 bases and the V segment lost 2 bases, leaving 4 bases of the junction unmatched. The CDR3 sequence is CASSPRTGLTGELFF. The DNA for the CDR3 is TGTGCCAGCTCACCAAGGACAGGGTTAACCGGGGAGCTGTTTTTT.

This clone came up once. The chain employs TRBV2 and TRBJ2-5; D call uncertain. The CDR3 runs to 14 residues. CDR1 is SNHLY and CDR2 is FYNNEI in the germline V gene. Trimming left V 6 bases short and J 2 bases short, with 13 bases between. The CDR3 is CASRTLRSQETQYF. The CDR3, as DNA: TGTGCCAGCAGGACCTTACGATCACAAGAGACCCAGTACTTC.

This sequence joins TRBV4-1 and TRBJ1-4; no definite D call. V was shortened by 0 bases and J by 8 bases, with 13 bases between the two germline ends. Germline V gives CDR1 MGHRA, CDR2 YSYEKL. The CDR3 runs to 15 residues. The CDR3 sequence is CASSQDPGMGEKLFF. CDR3 nucleotides: TGCGCCAGCAGCCAAGATCCCGGGATGGGAGAAAAACTGTTTTTT.

This clone was found once. The chain couples TRBV2 to TRBJ2-7; D may be TRBD2 (6 bases). This CDR3 has 14 amino acids. V lost 5 bases, J lost 1 base, and 12 bases lay in between. Germline assignment: CDR1 SNHLY and CDR2 FYNNEI. The CDR3: CASSFGRDSYEQYF. CDR3 DNA: TGTGCCAGCAGTTTTGGGCGGGATTCCTACGAGCAGTACTTC.

In its sample, this clone was seen a few times. This rearrangement joins TRBV10-1 to TRBJ2-7; TRBD2 aligns across 7 bases. This CDR3 region has 13 residues. The V gene's germline CDR1 is WNHNN and CDR2 SYGVQD (reference sequence). V lost 6 bases to trimming and J lost 7 bases; unmatched junction nucleotides: 9. The CDR3 protein is CASSSGGKDEQYF. For the CDR3, the DNA is TGCGCCAGCAGCTCGGGGGGAAAGGATGAGCAGTACTTC.

The chain couples TRBV27 to TRBJ2-1; maybe TRBD2 (5 bases). The germline CDR1 and CDR2 sequences are MNHEY and SMNVEV (reference sequence). This CDR3 contains 16 residues. Trimming removed 4 bases from V and 0 bases from J, with 13 bases in between. CDR3 bases: TGTGCCAGCAGTTCTGTCGCGGGTAGCTCCTACAATGAGCAGTTCTTC. Translated: CASSSVAGSSYNEQFF.

The J gene is TRBJ1-4, the V gene TRBV30; TRBD1 is a possible D gene (6 bases). The germline CDR1 and CDR2 sequences are GTSNPN and SVGIG (reference sequence). This CDR3 spans 16 amino acids. V was clipped by 1 base and J by 5 bases, with 17 bases between them. The CDR3 loop reads CAWSGTGLGNNEKLFF. The DNA of the CDR3 is TGTGCCTGGAGTGGTACAGGGCTGGGGAACAATGAAAAACTGTTTTTT.

The gene calls are TRBV9 and TRBJ1-1; D not certain. The germline V gene encodes CDR1 SGDLS and CDR2 YYNGEE. CDR3 length: 16 amino acids. V dropped 0 bases and J dropped 3 bases, with 15 bases sitting between them. The CDR3 DNA reads TGTGCCAGCAGCGTAGCACTTGAGGGAAGGGACACTGAAGCTTTCTTT. It encodes CASSVALEGRDTEAFF.

CDR3 sequence reads: CAWSVQGEYGYTF. The CDR3 DNA follows: TGTGCCTGGAGTGTTCAAGGGGAATATGGCTACACCTTC. The rearrangement links TRBV30 to TRBJ1-2; tentative D call: TRBD1 (5 bases). V gave up 0 bases and J gave up 5 bases, with 10 bases separating them. Looked up from germline, CDR1 is GTSNPN and CDR2 is SVGIG (reference sequence). The CDR3 loop spans 13 amino acids.

This chain joins TRBV6-5 and TRBJ2-7, with 7 bases matching TRBD1. The germline CDR1 and CDR2 sequences are MNHEY and SVGAGI. The V segment lost 8 bases and the J segment 3 bases; nucleotides outside the gene matches: 4. The CDR3 contains 12 residues. The CDR3 coding sequence is TGTGCCAGCTCGACAGGGATCTACGAGCAGTACTTC. Translating gives CASSTGIYEQYF.

The chain is built from TRBV28 and TRBJ1-3; D unclear. V lost 7 bases to trimming and J lost 7 bases, with 14 bases between them. The CDR3 extends over 13 amino acids. In germline, CDR1 is MDHEN, CDR2 SYDVKM. The CDR3 DNA is TGTGCCAGCACCGAAAGGGCGGGGAACACCATATATTTT. This sequence encodes CASTERAGNTIYF.

The chain employs TRBV19 and TRBJ2-5, with 7 bases fitting TRBD1. This CDR3 has 16 residues. V dropped 5 bases and J dropped 5; count of bases not matched to a gene: 14. Germline assignment: CDR1 LNHDA and CDR2 SQIVND (reference sequence). The CDR3 DNA sequence: TGTGCCAGTAGTTCGCTCGAGGGGGCTCGGCGGGAGACCCAGTACTTC. It specifies CASSSLEGARRETQYF.

V usage is TRBV10-3 and J usage is TRBJ1-1, with TRBD1 matching 7 bases. Germline CDR1 reads ENHRY; CDR2 reads SYGVKD. There are 14 residues in the CDR3. Losses at the gene ends were 5 bases for V and 2 bases for J; bases not matched to a gene: 5. Written as DNA, the CDR3 is TGTGCCATCAGTCGAACAGGGGTTAACACTGAAGCTTTCTTT. Protein: CAISRTGVNTEAFF.